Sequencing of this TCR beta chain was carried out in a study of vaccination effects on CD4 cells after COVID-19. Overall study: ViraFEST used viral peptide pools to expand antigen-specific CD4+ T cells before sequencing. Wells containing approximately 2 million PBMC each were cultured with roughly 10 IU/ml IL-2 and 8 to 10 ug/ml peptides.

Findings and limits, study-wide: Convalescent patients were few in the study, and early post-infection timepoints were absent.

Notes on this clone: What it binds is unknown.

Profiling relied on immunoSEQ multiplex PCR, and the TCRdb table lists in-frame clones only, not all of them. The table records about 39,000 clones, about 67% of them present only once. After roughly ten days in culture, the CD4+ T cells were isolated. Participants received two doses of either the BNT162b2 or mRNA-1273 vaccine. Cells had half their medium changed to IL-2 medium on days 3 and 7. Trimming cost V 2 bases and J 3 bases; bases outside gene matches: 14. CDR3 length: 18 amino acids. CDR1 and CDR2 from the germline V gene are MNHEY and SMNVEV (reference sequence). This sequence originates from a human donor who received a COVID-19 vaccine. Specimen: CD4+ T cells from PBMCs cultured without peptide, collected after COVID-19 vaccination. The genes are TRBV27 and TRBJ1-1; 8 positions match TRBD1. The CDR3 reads CASSLIGPGGESYTEAFF. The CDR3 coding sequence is TGTGCCAGCAGTTTAATCGGTCCAGGGGGCGAATCATACACTGAAGCTTTCTTT.